This T cell receptor beta chain is drawn from a study of tissue T cells after allogeneic stem cell transplantation. The method was immunoSEQ multiplex PCR; TCRdb's version includes in-frame clones alone and lacks a portion of them. The sample has about 48,000 clones, approximately 73% seen once; the top ten hold roughly 0.66%. The CDR3 loop spans 14 amino acids. Trimming stripped 1 base from V and 0 bases from J, with 6 bases between. Per the germline V gene, CDR1 is FNHDT and CDR2 is SITEND (reference sequence). Overall study findings and caveats: Alloreactivity or antigen specificity of tissue TCRs was not determined; some clones might be host cells. Within patients, tissue anatomy strongly shaped TCR repertoire composition. Only a limited share of tissue TCRs appeared in blood or spleen. Shared clones across patients were few; motif clustering revealed tissue-specific shared signatures.

Note on this clone: As yet, its antigen is unknown. Gene names are the mouse ones. The CDR3 end is not reached by the read, which stops 1 residue before it; the germline J gene fills it in.

The chain couples TRBV19 to TRBJ2-3, with D hard to call. The receptor was isolated from a pool of C57BL/6 mice in good health. Sequenced material: sorted cells pooled from one or two spleens. The CDR3 sequence: CASSIPNSAETLYF. The DNA read from the CDR3 is TGTGCCAGCAGTATACCAAATAGTGCAGAAACGCTGTAT. Looking up the rest from reference TRBV19 and TRBJ2-3 gives the full variable domain: GGIITQTPKFLIGQEGQKLTLKCQQNFNHDTMYWYRQDSGKGLRLIYYSITENDLQKGDLSEGYDASREKKSSFSLTVTSAQKNEMAVFLCASSIPNSAETLYFGSGTRLTVL.